The present T cell receptor beta chain was sequenced within a study of shared clonotypes between healthy human individuals. About the research overall: Per donor, three plates held CD4 naive cells, three held CD4 memory, two held CD8 naive and one held CD8 memory.

With regard to this clone: Its antigen is as yet unknown.

Measured with immunoSEQ multiplex PCR; TCRdb has only the in-frame clones, and not every one. The sample consists of about 1.5 million clones, 95% to 99% of them appearing once. Trimming at V came to 5 bases and at J to 4 bases, leaving 7 bases not matched to a gene. CDR1 is SGHAT, CDR2 FQNNGV, per germline. The CDR3 length is 15 residues. Study-level results: The low donor count limited represented genetic and exposure-history diversity.

The source of this sequence is a man younger than 45 in good health. The sequenced sample consisted of naive CD4+ T cells sorted from blood. Subset defined: CD45RA+ positively selected. The V gene is TRBV11-2, the J gene TRBJ1-3; 8 bases fit TRBD1. The CDR3 region has the DNA TGTGCCAGCAGCAGATGGACAGGGAGGGGAAACACCATATATTTT. This encodes CASSRWTGRGNTIYF.